This T cell receptor beta chain was documented in a study of cytomegalovirus exposure and HLA in healthy donors. In the study overall: HLA-typed donors were the source of roughly 85 million unique TCRs held in an early data release.

PCR used 60 Vbeta primers and 13 Jbeta primers. Some clones are missing from TCRdb's copy, which holds only in-frame ones; the method was immunoSEQ multiplex PCR. Of roughly 110,000 clones in the sample, 60% to 80% were seen once. The receptor was derived from a man aged 18 to 29 in good health and CMV-seropositive. The sequenced sample consisted of PBMCs.

CDR3: CASSRKEGTEAFF. The CDR3 nucleotides read TGTGCCAGCAGCCGAAAGGAGGGCACTGAAGCTTTCTTT. V usage is TRBV6-1 and J usage is TRBJ1-1; D gene unclear. Germline CDR1 and CDR2: MNHNS and SASEGT. The CDR3 totals 13 residues. Trimming removed 6 bases at V and 4 bases at J, with 12 bases between.